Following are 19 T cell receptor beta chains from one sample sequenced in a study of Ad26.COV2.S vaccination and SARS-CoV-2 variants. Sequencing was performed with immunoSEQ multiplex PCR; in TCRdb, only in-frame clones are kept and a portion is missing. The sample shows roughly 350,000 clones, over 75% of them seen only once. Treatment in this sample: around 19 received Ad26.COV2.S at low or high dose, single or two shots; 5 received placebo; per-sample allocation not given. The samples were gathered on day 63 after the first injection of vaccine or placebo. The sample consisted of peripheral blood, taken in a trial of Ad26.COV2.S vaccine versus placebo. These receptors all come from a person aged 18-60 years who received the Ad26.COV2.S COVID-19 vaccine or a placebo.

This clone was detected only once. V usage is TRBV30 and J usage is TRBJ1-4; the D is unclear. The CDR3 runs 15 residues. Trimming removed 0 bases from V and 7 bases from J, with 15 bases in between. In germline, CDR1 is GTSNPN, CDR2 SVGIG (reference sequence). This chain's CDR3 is CAWSVLGSYGEKLFF. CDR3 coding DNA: TGTGCCTGGAGTGTACTCGGGTCTTATGGTGAAAAACTGTTTTTT.

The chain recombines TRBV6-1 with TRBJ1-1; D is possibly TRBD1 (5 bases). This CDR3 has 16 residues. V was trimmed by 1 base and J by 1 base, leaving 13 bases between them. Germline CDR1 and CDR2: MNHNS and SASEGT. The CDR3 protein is CASSEVIGASNTEAFF. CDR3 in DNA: TGTGCCAGCAGTGAAGTTATCGGGGCCTCGAACACTGAAGCTTTCTTT.

This CDR3 reads CASSQRGGAGETQYF. CDR3 in DNA: TGTGCCAGCAGCCAACGGGGGGGAGCGGGGGAGACCCAGTACTTC. The rearrangement links TRBV3-1 (or the pseudogene TRBV3-2) to TRBJ2-5; TRBD2 matches 8 bases. Germline CDR1 is LGHDT and CDR2 is YNNKEL (reference sequence). The CDR3 consists of 15 residues. The trim removed 2 bases at V and 5 bases at J, leaving 7 bases unmatched.

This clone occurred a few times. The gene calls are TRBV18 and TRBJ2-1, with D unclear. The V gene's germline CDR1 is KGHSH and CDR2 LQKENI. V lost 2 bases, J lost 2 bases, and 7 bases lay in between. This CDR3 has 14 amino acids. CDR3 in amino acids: CASSPLGTYNEQFF. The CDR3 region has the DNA TGTGCCAGCTCACCATTGGGTACCTACAATGAGCAGTTCTTC.

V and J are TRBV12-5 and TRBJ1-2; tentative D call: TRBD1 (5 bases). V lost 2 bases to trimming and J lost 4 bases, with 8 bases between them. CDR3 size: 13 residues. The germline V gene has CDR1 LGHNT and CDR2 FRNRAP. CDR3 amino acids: CASGLNGAYGYTF. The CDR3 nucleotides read TGTGCTAGTGGTTTGAATGGGGCCTATGGCTACACCTTC.

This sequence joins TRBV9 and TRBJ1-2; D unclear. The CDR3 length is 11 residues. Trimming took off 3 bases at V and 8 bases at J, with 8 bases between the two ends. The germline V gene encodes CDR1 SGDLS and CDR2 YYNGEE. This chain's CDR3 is CASSEGWGYTF. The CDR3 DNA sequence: TGTGCCAGCAGCGAGGGATGGGGCTACACCTTC. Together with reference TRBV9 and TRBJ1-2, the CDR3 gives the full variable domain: DSGVTQTPKHLITATGQRVTLRCSPRSGDLSVYWYQQSLDQGLQFLIQYYNGEERAKGNILERFSAQQFPDLHSELNLSSLELGDSALYFCASSEGWGYTFGSGTRLTVV.

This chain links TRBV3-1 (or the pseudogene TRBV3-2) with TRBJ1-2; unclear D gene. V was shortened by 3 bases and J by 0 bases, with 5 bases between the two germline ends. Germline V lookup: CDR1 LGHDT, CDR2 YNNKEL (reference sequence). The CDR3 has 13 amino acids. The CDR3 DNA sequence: TGTGCCAGCAGCCATTCCTCTAACTATGGCTACACCTTC. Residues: CASSHSSNYGYTF.

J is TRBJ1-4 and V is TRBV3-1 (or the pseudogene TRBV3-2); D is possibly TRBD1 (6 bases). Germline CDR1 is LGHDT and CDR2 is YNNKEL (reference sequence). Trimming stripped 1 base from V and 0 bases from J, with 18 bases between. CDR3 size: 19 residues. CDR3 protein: CASSQVIGWGHPTNEKLFF. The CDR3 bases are TGTGCCAGCAGCCAAGTAATAGGCTGGGGACACCCAACTAATGAAAAACTGTTTTTT.

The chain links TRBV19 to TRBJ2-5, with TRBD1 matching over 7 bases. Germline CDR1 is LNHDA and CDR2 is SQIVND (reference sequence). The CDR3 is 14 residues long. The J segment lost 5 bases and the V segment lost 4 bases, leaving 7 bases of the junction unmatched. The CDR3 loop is CASSKDRARETQYF. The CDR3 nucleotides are TGTGCCAGTAGTAAAGACAGGGCTCGCGAGACCCAGTACTTC.

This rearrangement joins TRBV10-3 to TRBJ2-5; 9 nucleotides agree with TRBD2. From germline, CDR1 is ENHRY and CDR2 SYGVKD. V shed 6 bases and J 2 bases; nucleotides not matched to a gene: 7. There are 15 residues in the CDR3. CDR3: CAISPLRGGQETQYF. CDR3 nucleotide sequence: TGTGCCATCAGCCCCTTGCGGGGGGGGCAAGAGACCCAGTACTTC.

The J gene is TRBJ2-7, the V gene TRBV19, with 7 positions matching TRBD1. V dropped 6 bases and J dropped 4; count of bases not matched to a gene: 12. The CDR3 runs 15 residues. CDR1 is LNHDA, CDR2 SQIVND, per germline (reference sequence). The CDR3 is CASRFSGDRRYEQYF. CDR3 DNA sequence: TGTGCCAGTAGATTTTCCGGGGACAGACGGTACGAGCAGTACTTC. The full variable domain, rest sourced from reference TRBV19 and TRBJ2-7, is DGGITQSPKYLFRKEGQNVTLSCEQNLNHDAMYWYRQDPGQGLRLIYYSQIVNDFQKGDIAEGYSVSREKKESFPLTVTSAQKNPTAFYLCASRFSGDRRYEQYFGPGTRLTVT.

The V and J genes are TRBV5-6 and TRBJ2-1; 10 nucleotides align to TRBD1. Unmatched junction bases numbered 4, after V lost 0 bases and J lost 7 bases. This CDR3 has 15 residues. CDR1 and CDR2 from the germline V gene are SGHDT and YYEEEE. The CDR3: CASSLAWDRGNEQFF. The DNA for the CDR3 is TGTGCCAGCAGCTTGGCATGGGACAGGGGTAATGAGCAGTTCTTC.

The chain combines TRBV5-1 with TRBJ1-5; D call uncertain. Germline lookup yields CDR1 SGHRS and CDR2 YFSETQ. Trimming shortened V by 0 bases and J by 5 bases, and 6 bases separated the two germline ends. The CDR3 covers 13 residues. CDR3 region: CASSLASDQPQHF. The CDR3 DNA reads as TGCGCCAGCAGCTTGGCTTCAGATCAGCCCCAGCATTTT.

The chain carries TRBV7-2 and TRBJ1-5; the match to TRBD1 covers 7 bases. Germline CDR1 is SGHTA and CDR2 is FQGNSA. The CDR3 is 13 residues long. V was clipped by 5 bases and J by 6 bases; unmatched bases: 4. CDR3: CASSPQGGQPQHF. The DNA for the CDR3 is TGTGCCAGCAGCCCGCAGGGGGGTCAGCCCCAGCATTTT.

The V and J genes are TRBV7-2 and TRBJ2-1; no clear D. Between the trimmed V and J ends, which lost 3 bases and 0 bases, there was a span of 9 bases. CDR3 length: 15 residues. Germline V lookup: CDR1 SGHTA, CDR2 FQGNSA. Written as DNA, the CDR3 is TGTGCCAGCAGCTTTAAGATCGGCTCCTACAATGAGCAGTTCTTC. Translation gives CASSFKIGSYNEQFF.

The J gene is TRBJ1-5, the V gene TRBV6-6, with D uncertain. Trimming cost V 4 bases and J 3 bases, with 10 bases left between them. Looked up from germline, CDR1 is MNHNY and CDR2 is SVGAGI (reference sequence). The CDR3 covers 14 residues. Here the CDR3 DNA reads TGTGCCAGCAGTTCGTTCACAGACAATCAGCCCCAGCATTTT. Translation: CASSSFTDNQPQHF.

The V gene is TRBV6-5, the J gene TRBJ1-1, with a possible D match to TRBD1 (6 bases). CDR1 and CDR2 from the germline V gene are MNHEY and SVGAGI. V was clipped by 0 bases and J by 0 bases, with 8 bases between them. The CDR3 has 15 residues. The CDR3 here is CASSYSTGMNTEAFF. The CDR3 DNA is TGTGCCAGCAGTTACTCGACAGGTATGAACACTGAAGCTTTCTTT.

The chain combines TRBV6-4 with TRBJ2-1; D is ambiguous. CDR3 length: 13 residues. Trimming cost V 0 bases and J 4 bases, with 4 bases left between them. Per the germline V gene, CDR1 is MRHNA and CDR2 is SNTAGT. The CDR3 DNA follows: TGTGCCAGCAGTGACTCCCAGTACAATGAGCAGTTCTTC. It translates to CASSDSQYNEQFF.

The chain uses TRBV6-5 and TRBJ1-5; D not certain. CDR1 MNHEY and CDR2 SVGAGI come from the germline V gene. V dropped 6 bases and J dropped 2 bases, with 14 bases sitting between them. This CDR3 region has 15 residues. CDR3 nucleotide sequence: TGTGCCAGCAGCCGCGGAGGGAAGGGCAATCAGCCCCAGCATTTT. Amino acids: CASSRGGKGNQPQHF.